Below, 22 T cell receptor beta chains from the same sample are listed, as sequenced in a study of blood T cell repertoires in COVID-19. Here immunoSEQ multiplex PCR was the method, and the copy in TCRdb shows in-frame clones only, minus some. The data contain 82,000 or so clones, approximately 90% of them seen just once; the ten biggest clones take up approximately 1%. Specimen: PBMCs or T cells enriched from blood (not recorded which). These receptors came from a woman in her 50s with acute COVID-19.

The chain couples TRBV6-1 to TRBJ1-2; D is undetermined. This CDR3 is built from 16 residues. Germline V lookup: CDR1 MNHNS, CDR2 SASEGT. With 4 bases removed from V and 4 bases from J, the gap between germline ends came to 19 bases. Here the CDR3 DNA reads TGTGCCAGCAGTGGAATCTCCTCCGGGAGCCGCTATGGCTACACCTTC. It encodes CASSGISSGSRYGYTF.

The chain carries TRBV19 and TRBJ1-2; 7 nucleotides align to TRBD1. Per germline, CDR1 LNHDA and CDR2 SQIVND (reference sequence). Trimming at V came to 5 bases and at J to 4 bases, leaving 4 bases not matched to a gene. This CDR3 has 13 residues. The CDR3 nucleotides are TGTGCCAGTAGTCCAGGGGGAGGCTATGGCTACACCTTC. The encoded protein is CASSPGGGYGYTF.

This chain joins TRBV2 and TRBJ2-1; 7 bases are shared with TRBD2. The CDR3 runs to 15 residues. V gave up 4 bases and J gave up 4 bases; unmatched junction bases: 7. Germline values: CDR1 SNHLY, CDR2 FYNNEI. DNA of the CDR3: TGTGCCAGCAGTGGATCAGCGGGAATATACAATGAGCAGTTCTTC. Amino acid sequence: CASSGSAGIYNEQFF.

CDR3: CASTAYRGGQPQHF. CDR3 coding DNA: TGTGCCAGTACCGCTTACAGGGGGGGTCAGCCCCAGCATTTT. V usage is TRBV19 and J usage is TRBJ1-5, with 8 bases lining up with TRBD1. J gave up 6 bases and V 7 bases, and 8 bases lay outside the gene matches. CDR1 LNHDA and CDR2 SQIVND come from the germline V gene (reference sequence). The CDR3 length is 14 residues.

The chain links TRBV2 to TRBJ1-4; no firm D call. Germline V gene lookup returns CDR1 SNHLY and CDR2 FYNNEI. The ends were cut back, 7 bases at V and 11 bases at J, with 11 bases in the middle. The CDR3 has 11 amino acids. CDR3 region: CASMTTEKLFF. CDR3 DNA sequence: TGTGCCAGCATGACGACGGAGAAACTGTTTTTT.

The chain's CDR3 is CASSIGGLAGKYEQYF. CDR3 in DNA: TGTGCCAGCAGCATCGGAGGACTAGCGGGAAAGTACGAGCAGTACTTC. The genes are TRBV7-8 and TRBJ2-7; TRBD2 matches 12 bases. Germline V gene lookup returns CDR1 SGHVS and CDR2 FQNEAQ. This CDR3 comprises 16 residues. The junction had 9 bases not matched to a gene; V was cut back by 5 bases and J by 4 bases.

There are a few counts of this clone. The J gene is TRBJ2-7, the V gene TRBV3-1 (or the pseudogene TRBV3-2); 7 nucleotides match TRBD2. Looked up from germline, CDR1 is LGHDT and CDR2 is YNNKEL (reference sequence). After removal of 5 bases from V and 10 bases from J, the junction contained 5 bases not matched to a gene. The CDR3 is made up of 11 amino acids. The CDR3 DNA reads as TGTGCCAGCAGCTCGGGAGGCCCCCAGTACTTC. It yields the protein CASSSGGPQYF.

The rearrangement links TRBV5-4 to TRBJ2-7; the match to TRBD2 covers 14 bases. In germline, CDR1 is SGHNT, CDR2 YYREEE (reference sequence). V gave up 4 bases and J gave up 0 bases; unmatched junction bases: 12. The CDR3 spans 19 residues. The CDR3 protein is CASSPGLAGGRRSSYEQYF. As DNA, the CDR3 is TGTGCCAGCAGCCCCGGACTAGCGGGAGGTCGTCGTAGCTCCTACGAGCAGTACTTC.

The V call is TRBV5-8, the J call TRBJ2-3; 9 bases are shared with TRBD2. The CDR3 is 15 residues long. Per the germline V gene, CDR1 is SGHTS and CDR2 is YDEGEE. The V gene end was trimmed by 5 bases and the J gene end by 10 bases; junction bases not matched to a gene: 14. The CDR3 DNA reads TGTGCCAGCAGTTCGAGGGGTAGCGGGAGAGGGTCGCAGTATTTT. It encodes CASSSRGSGRGSQYF. The entire variable domain, with the rest obtained from reference TRBV5-8 and TRBJ2-3, is as follows: EAGVTQSPTHLIKTRGQQATLRCSPISGHTSVYWYQQALGLGLQFLLWYDEGEERNRGNFPPRFSGRQFPNYSSELNVNALELEDSALYLCASSSRGSGRGSQYFGPGTRLTVL.

The chain links TRBV11-3 to TRBJ2-3; 9 nucleotides match TRBD2. The CDR3 is made up of 18 amino acids. Per the germline V gene, CDR1 is SGHNT and CDR2 is YENEEA. Germline trimming cut 1 base from V and 0 bases from J; bases unmatched to any gene: 8. CDR3 loop: CASSLGAGGTSSTDTQYF. The CDR3 DNA reads as TGTGCCAGCAGCTTAGGAGCGGGAGGAACCTCTAGCACAGATACGCAGTATTTT.

V is TRBV29-1 and J is TRBJ2-5; a weak D match, TRBD2 (6 bases). The V end lost 7 bases, the J end lost 5 bases, and 14 bases lay between the germline ends. The CDR3 is 12 residues long. Germline CDR1 is SQVTM and CDR2 is ANQGSEA. The CDR3 DNA reads TGCAGCGGGGCCGGAGGGAGGGAGACCCAGTACTTC. Protein sequence: CSGAGGRETQYF.

Of note for this clone: The same CDR3 also results from other DNA sequences found in this sample. V is TRBV9 and J is TRBJ2-7; no clear D. The V end was cut by 0 bases, the J end by 3 bases, with 7 bases between. Germline V CDR1 and CDR2: SGDLS, YYNGEE. There are 13 residues in the CDR3. CDR3 amino acids: CASSVGGSYEQYF. In DNA, the CDR3 is TGTGCCAGCAGCGTAGGTGGCAGCTACGAGCAGTACTTC.

The sample holds one count of this clone. This chain joins TRBV11-1 and TRBJ2-7; possibly TRBD1 for D (5 bases). The germline V gene has CDR1 SGHAT and CDR2 FQDESV (reference sequence). Trimming shortened V by 1 base and J by 5 bases, and 12 bases separated the two germline ends. This CDR3 is built from 14 residues. The CDR3 loop is CASSLVVQDHEQYF. CDR3 bases: TGTGCCAGCAGCTTAGTCGTACAGGACCACGAGCAGTACTTC.

V and J are TRBV6-5 and TRBJ2-1, with D possibly TRBD2 on 5 matching bases. CDR3 length equals 13 residues. CDR1 is MNHEY and CDR2 is SVGAGI in the germline V gene. The V end was cut by 8 bases, the J end by 2 bases, with 10 bases between. The CDR3 DNA reads as TGTGCCAGCGAGGGCTCTGCCTACAATGAGCAGTTCTTC. It yields the protein CASEGSAYNEQFF.

DNA of the CDR3: TGTGCCATCAGAGGACAGGCGGATCAGCCCCAGCATTTT. Translating gives CAIRGQADQPQHF. The rearrangement links TRBV10-3 to TRBJ1-5; 7 nucleotides line up with TRBD1. The CDR3 is 13 amino acids. J lost 5 bases, V lost 6 bases, and 4 bases had no gene match. The germline V gene encodes CDR1 ENHRY and CDR2 SYGVKD.

The chain uses TRBV18 and TRBJ2-7; maybe TRBD1 (5 bases). From germline, CDR1 is KGHSH and CDR2 LQKENI. The CDR3 runs 14 residues. Trimming pared 2 bases from V and 2 bases from J, leaving 10 bases between. The CDR3 DNA follows: TGTGCCAGCTCACCAGCAGGGTCCACCTACGAGCAGTACTTC. This sequence encodes CASSPAGSTYEQYF.

The chain combines TRBV27 with TRBJ2-7; a possible D gene is TRBD2 (5 bases). V lost 0 bases and J lost 3, with 18 bases in between. Germline CDR1 MNHEY, CDR2 SMNVEV (reference sequence). The CDR3 totals 17 residues. CDR3 bases: TGTGCCAGCAGTTTATCCCCACCGGGGATAGGGTACTACGAGCAGTACTTC. Protein product: CASSLSPPGIGYYEQYF.

This chain connects TRBV12-3 or TRBV12-4 to TRBJ1-3, with 8 bases fitting TRBD1. V shed 8 bases and J 7 bases; nucleotides not matched to a gene: 4. The length of the CDR3 is 12 residues. The CDR3 spells CASGQGGNTIYF. CDR3 bases: TGTGCCAGCGGACAGGGCGGGAACACCATATATTTT.

The chain joins TRBV7-8 to TRBJ2-1, with TRBD1 identical over 9 bases. The CDR3 is 17 amino acids. CDR1 and CDR2 from the germline V gene are SGHVS and FQNEAQ. V lost 2 bases and J lost 4; bases outside the gene matches: 9. CDR3 residues: CASSLWTGEDYYNEQFF. CDR3 DNA: TGTGCCAGCAGCTTATGGACAGGGGAGGATTATTACAATGAGCAGTTCTTC.

The chain recombines TRBV5-1 with TRBJ1-3; D unclear. Germline CDR1 is SGHRS and CDR2 is YFSETQ. This CDR3 region has 16 residues. V was trimmed by 0 bases and J by 2 bases, leaving 12 bases between them. CDR3 region: CASSLGAARAGNTIYF. In DNA form, the CDR3 reads TGCGCCAGCAGCTTGGGAGCAGCCCGGGCTGGAAACACCATATATTTT.

This clone was seen more than once but under ten times. The genes are TRBV5-1 and TRBJ1-4; 8 positions match TRBD1. Germline V lookup: CDR1 SGHRS, CDR2 YFSETQ. Trimming took 4 bases from V and 6 from J; bases not matched to a gene: 5. There are 14 residues in the CDR3. This CDR3 reads CASSIRGRDEKLFF. The CDR3 DNA reads TGCGCCAGCAGCATCAGGGGGCGTGATGAAAAACTGTTTTTT. The variable domain in full, completed from reference TRBV5-1 and TRBJ1-4, reads KAGVTQTPRYLIKTRGQQVTLSCSPISGHRSVSWYQQTPGQGLQFLFEYFSETQRNKGNFPGRFSGRQFSNSRSEMNVSTLELGDSALYLCASSIRGRDEKLFFGSGTQLSVL.

This clone was observed a handful of times. This chain uses TRBV16 with TRBJ1-2; 8 bases agree with TRBD1. The V and J ends lost 0 bases and 8 bases, in that order; junction bases with no gene match: 5. The length of the CDR3 is 14 residues. From germline, CDR1 is KGHSY and CDR2 FQNENV. The CDR3 loop reads CASSQSAGGNGYTF. CDR3 DNA sequence: TGTGCCAGCAGCCAATCGGCAGGGGGCAACGGCTACACCTTC.